The rows below give T cell receptor beta chains drawn from one sample of a study of graft-versus-host responses after intestinal transplantation. Method: immunoSEQ multiplex PCR; TCRdb's copy keeps in-frame clones and lacks some. The table includes around 10,000 clones, about 92% detected once. Sequenced here: PBMCs, sampled almost 70 days after transplant. These receptors were collected from a human patient who received an intestinal transplant, so some T cells may come from the graft donor. Both conserved end residues are part of each CDR3. Fields, in order: clone size, J gene, V gene, D gene, CDR3 DNA, CDR3 protein. The D gene is left open where the match is weak. Clone size is not always given. Where it is, it says once, few, many or a class for expanded clones.

. | TRBJ1-3 | TRBV6-1 | TRBD1 | TGTGCCAGCAGTGCCCGGACAGGGGATCTTGGAAACACCATATATTTT | CASSARTGDLGNTIYF
. | TRBJ2-7 | TRBV6-6 | . | TGTGCCAGCAGTTACCCAGGGGAAGCCTACGAGCAGTACTTC | CASSYPGEAYEQYF
. | TRBJ2-6 | TRBV28 | . | TGTGCCACCGCCGACCCATTTTTCAGCTCTGGGGCCAACGTCCTGACTTTC | CATADPFFSSGANVLTF
. | TRBJ1-1 | TRBV6-5 | . | TGTGCCAGCAGCCCTTGGGGAAGGGTGAAGACTGAAGCTTTCTTT | CASSPWGRVKTEAFF
. | TRBJ2-1 | TRBV28 | TRBD2 | TGTGCCAGCAGTTCATTTTGGGCGGGAGAAGAGCAGTTCTTC | CASSSFWAGEEQFF
. | TRBJ2-3 | TRBV28 | TRBD1 | TGTGCCAGCAGTTTAGTTGGGACAGGGGGCATAGATACGCAGTATTTT | CASSLVGTGGIDTQYF
once | TRBJ2-6 | TRBV4-1 | . | TGCGCCAGCAGCCAAGAGGAGGGCTCTGGGGCCAACGTCCTGACTTTC | CASSQEEGSGANVLTF
. | TRBJ2-7 | TRBV4-2 | TRBD2 | TGTGCCAGCAGCCAAGAAGGCCTAGCGGGAGGTCCCTACGAGCAGTACTTC | CASSQEGLAGGPYEQYF
. | TRBJ2-7 | TRBV4-1 | TRBD2 | TGCGCCAGCAGCCAAGATGGGTTCGGGACTAGCGGGCCCTACGAGCAGTACTTC | CASSQDGFGTSGPYEQYF
. | TRBJ1-1 | TRBV6-6 | . | TGTGCCAGCAGTTTACGGGTTCCATGGAACACTGAAGCTTTCTTT | CASSLRVPWNTEAFF
. | TRBJ2-1 | TRBV7-9 | . | TGTGCCAGCAGCTCCACCTACAATGAGCAGTTCTTC | CASSSTYNEQFF
once | TRBJ2-2 | TRBV5-1 | . | TGCGCCAGCAGCTTGTTGGGACTTAACACCGGGGAGCTGTTTTTT | CASSLLGLNTGELFF
. | TRBJ2-1 | TRBV5-4 | . | TGTGCCAGCAGCTTATACAATGAGCAGTTCTTC | CASSLYNEQFF